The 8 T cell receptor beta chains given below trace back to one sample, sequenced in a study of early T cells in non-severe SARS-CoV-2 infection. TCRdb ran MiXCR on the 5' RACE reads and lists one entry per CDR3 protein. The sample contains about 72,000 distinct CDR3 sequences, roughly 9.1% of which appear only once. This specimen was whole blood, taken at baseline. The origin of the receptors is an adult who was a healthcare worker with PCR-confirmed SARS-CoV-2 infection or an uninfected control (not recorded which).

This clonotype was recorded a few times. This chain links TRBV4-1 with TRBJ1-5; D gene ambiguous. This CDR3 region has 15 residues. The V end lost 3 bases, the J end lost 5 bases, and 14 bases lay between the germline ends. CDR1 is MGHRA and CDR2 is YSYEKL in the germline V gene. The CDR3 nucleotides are TGCGCCAGCAGCCAGGAGTTCGGGAGGGATCAGCCCCAGCATTTT. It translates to CASSQEFGRDQPQHF.

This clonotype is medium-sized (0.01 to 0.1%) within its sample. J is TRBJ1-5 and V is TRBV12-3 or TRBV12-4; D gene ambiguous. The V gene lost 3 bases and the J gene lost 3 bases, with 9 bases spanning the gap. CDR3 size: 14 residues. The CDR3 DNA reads TGTGCCAGCAGTTTCGGCGGCTTCAATCAGCCCCAGCATTTT. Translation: CASSFGGFNQPQHF.

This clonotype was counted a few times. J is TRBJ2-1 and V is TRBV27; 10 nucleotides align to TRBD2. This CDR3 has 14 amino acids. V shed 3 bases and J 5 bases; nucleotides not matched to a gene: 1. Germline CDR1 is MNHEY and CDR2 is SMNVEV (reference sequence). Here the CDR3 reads CASSFGLADNEQFF. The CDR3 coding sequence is TGTGCCAGCAGTTTCGGACTAGCGGACAATGAGCAGTTCTTC.

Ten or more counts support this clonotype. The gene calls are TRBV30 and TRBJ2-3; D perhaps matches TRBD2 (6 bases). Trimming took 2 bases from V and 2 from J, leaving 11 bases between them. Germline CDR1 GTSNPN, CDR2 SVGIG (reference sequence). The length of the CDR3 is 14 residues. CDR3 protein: CAWSQGGATDTQYF. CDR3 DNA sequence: TGTGCCTGGAGTCAAGGAGGGGCCACAGATACGCAGTATTTT.

The CDR3 DNA reads TGTGCCAGCAGCTTAGTGGTACTCTATGGCTACACCTTC. Protein product: CASSLVVLYGYTF. The chain has TRBV7-2 and TRBJ1-2; unclear D gene. This CDR3 has 13 amino acids. CDR1 and CDR2 (germline): SGHTA, FQGNSA. V was trimmed by 1 base and J by 4 bases, leaving 7 bases between them.

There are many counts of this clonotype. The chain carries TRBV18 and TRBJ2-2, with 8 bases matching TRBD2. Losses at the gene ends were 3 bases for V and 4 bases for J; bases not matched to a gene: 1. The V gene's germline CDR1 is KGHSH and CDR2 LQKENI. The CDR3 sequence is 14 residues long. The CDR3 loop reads CASSPRGATGELFF. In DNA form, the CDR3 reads TGTGCCAGCTCACCGCGGGGGGCCACCGGGGAGCTGTTTTTT.

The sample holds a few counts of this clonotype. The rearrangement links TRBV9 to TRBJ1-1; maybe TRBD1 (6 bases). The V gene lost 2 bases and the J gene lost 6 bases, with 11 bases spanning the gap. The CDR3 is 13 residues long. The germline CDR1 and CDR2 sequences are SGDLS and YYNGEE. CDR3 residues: CASSVSGVAEAFF. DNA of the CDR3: TGTGCCAGCAGCGTCTCAGGGGTAGCTGAAGCTTTCTTT.

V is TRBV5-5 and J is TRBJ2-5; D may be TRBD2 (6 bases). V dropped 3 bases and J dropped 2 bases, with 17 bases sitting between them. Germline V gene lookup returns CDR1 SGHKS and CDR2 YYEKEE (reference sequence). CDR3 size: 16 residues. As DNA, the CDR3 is TGTGCCAGCAGCTCCGCGGTGGGGAGGAGTCAAGAGACCCAGTACTTC. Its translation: CASSSAVGRSQETQYF.